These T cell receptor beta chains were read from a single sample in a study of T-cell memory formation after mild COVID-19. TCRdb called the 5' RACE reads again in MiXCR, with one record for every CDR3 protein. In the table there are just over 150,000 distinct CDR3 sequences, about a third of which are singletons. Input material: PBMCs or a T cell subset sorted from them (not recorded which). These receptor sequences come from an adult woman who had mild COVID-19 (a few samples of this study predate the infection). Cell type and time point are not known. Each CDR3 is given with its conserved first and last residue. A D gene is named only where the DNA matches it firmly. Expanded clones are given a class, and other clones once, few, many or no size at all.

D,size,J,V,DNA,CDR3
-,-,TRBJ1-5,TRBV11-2,TGTGCCAGCAGCTTAGTAGGACTTGGGGGGCCCCAGCATTTT,CASSLVGLGGPQHF
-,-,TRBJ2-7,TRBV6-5,TGTGCCAGCAGAGACGGAACGGAATACGAGCAGTACTTC,CASRDGTEYEQYF
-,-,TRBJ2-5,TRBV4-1,TGCGCCAGCAGCCAAGGGACAAGCGCCCGAGAGACCCAGTACTTC,CASSQGTSARETQYF
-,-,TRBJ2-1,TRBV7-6,TGTGCCAGCAGCTTAGCGGGGGAAGGATTGCGCTACAATGAGCAGTTCTTC,CASSLAGEGLRYNEQFF
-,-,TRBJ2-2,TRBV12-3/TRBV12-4,TGTGCCAGCACCCCCCGGGCCGGAACGAGAACCGGGGAGCTGTTTTTT,CASTPRAGTRTGELFF
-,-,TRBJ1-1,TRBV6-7,TGTGCCAGCAGTGAAGCTGGCCATTCTGAAGCTTTCTTT,CASSEAGHSEAFF
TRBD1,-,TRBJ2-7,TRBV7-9,TGTGCCAGCAGCCCTACCTCCGGGACAGGGGCCTACGAGCAGTACTTC,CASSPTSGTGAYEQYF
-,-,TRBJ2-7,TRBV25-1,TGTGCCAGCAGTTCCCAGGAAGGGCGGGCCTACGAGCAGTACTTC,CASSSQEGRAYEQYF
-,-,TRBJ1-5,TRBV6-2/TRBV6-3,TGTGCCAGCAGTTTCCGCGGGAGGGAACAGCCCCAGCATTTT,CASSFRGREQPQHF
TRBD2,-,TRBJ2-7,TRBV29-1,TGCAGCGTTGCCCACAAACTAGCGGCAAGCTACGAGCAGTACTTC,CSVAHKLAASYEQYF
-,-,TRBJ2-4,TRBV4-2,TGTGCCAGCAGCCAAGACAGGGGGGAAAACATTCAGTACTTC,CASSQDRGENIQYF
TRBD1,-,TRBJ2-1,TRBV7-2,TGTGCCAGCAGCCTGGGACAGTCTGAGCAGTTCTTC,CASSLGQSEQFF
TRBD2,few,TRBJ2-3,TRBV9,TGTGCCAGCAGCAAGGGACTAGCGGCTTCCACAGATACGCAGTATTTT,CASSKGLAASTDTQYF
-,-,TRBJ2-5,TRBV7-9,TGTGCCAGCGGTCGAGGGACGGCTCAAGAGACCCAGTACTTC,CASGRGTAQETQYF
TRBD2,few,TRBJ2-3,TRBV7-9,TGTGCCAGCAGCCCCGAATTCACTAGCGGGGCGACGACAGATACGCAGTATTTT,CASSPEFTSGATTDTQYF
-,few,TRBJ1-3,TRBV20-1,TGCAGTGCTAGCCATGGGACAAATGGAGGGGACACCATATATTTT,CSASHGTNGGDTIYF
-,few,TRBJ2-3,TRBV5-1,TGCGCCAGCAGCACACCGAAGGACGGACTCACAGATACGCAGTATTTT,CASSTPKDGLTDTQYF
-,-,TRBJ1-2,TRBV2,TGTGCCAGCAGGAACACAGGGACGGCTAACTATGGCTACACCTTC,CASRNTGTANYGYTF
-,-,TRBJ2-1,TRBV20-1,TGCTCCCCGAGGGGGTGGCGGGGGCCGGACGGGGAGCAGTTCTTC,CSPRGWRGPDGEQFF
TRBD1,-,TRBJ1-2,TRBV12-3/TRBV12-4,TGTGCCAGCAGTAGCCGGGACAGGCTTGGCGGCTACACCTTC,CASSSRDRLGGYTF
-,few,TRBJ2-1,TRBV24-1,TGTGCCACCAGTGATTCCGAACAGGGAAGAGGCTACAATGAGCAGTTCTTC,CATSDSEQGRGYNEQFF
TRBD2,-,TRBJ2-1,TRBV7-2,TGTGCCAGCAGCTTAACGGGCAGGACTAGCGGCTACAATGAGCAGTTCTTC,CASSLTGRTSGYNEQFF
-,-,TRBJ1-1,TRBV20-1,TGCAGTGCTAGAGACCCAGGGTCCCCGAACACTGAAGCTTTCTTT,CSARDPGSPNTEAFF
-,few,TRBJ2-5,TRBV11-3,TGTGCCAGCAGCCACGAATGGACTACCCACGAGACCCAGTACTTC,CASSHEWTTHETQYF
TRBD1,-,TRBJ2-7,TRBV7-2,TGTGCCAGCAGCGGCGGGACAGGGCTTTCCTACGAGCAGTACTTC,CASSGGTGLSYEQYF
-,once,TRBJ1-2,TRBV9,TGTGCCAGCAGCACTTTGTCCCATGGCTACACCTTC,CASSTLSHGYTF
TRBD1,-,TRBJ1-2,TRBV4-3,TGCGCCAGCAGCCAAGGACAGGGAATTCGTGGCTACACCTTC,CASSQGQGIRGYTF
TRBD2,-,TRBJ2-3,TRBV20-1,TGCAGTGCTAGCGGGAGGACCACAGATACGCAGTATTTT,CSASGRTTDTQYF
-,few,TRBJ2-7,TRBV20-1,TGCAGTGCTAGGAAGCGCAGAGAATCCTACGAGCAGTACTTC,CSARKRRESYEQYF
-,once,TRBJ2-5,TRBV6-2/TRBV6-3,TGTGCCAGCAACCCCGGCTCCCAAGAGACCCAGTACTTC,CASNPGSQETQYF
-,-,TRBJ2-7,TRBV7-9,TGTGCCAGCGCGCCCCTATCCAATTCAGCCCTACTCGGTTACGAGCAGTACTTC,CASAPLSNSALLGYEQYF
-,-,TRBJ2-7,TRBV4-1,TGCGCCAGCAGCCAAGAAAGAGGAGGGACAGACTACGAGCAGTACTTC,CASSQERGGTDYEQYF
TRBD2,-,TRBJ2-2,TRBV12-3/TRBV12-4,TGTGCCAGCAGTTCGACTAGCTCGGGGGAGCTGTTTTTT,CASSSTSSGELFF
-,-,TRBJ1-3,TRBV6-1,TGTGCCAGCAGTGAGTCGAGGTACTCCGGAAACACCATATATTTT,CASSESRYSGNTIYF
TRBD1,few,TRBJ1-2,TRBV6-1,TGTGCCAGCAGTGTCATTGGGACAGGGGGCATGAGCTACACCTTC,CASSVIGTGGMSYTF
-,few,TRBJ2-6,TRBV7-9,TGTGCCAGCAGCCTAAACGCTGGGGCGCTTATCGTCCCTGGGGCCAACGTCCTGACTTTC,CASSLNAGALIVPGANVLTF
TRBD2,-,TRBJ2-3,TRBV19,TGTGCCAGTAGTTCTACGACTAGCGGTGCAGATACGCAGTATTTT,CASSSTTSGADTQYF
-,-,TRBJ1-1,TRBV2,TGTGCCAGCAAAAAACAGAGAATGAACACTGAAGCTTTCTTT,CASKKQRMNTEAFF
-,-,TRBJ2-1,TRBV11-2,TGTGCCAGCAGCTCCCCCCTCGGGGCTTACAATGAGCAGTTCTTC,CASSSPLGAYNEQFF
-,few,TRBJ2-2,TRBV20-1,TGCAGTGCTCGGACCTACACCGGGGAGCTGTTTTTT,CSARTYTGELFF
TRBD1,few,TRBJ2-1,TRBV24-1,TGTGCCACCAGTAGAACCGGGACAGGGAGGGACAATGAGCAGTTCTTC,CATSRTGTGRDNEQFF
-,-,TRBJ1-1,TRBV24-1,TGTGCCACCAGGGTCGGTCAGCACACTGAAGCTTTCTTT,CATRVGQHTEAFF